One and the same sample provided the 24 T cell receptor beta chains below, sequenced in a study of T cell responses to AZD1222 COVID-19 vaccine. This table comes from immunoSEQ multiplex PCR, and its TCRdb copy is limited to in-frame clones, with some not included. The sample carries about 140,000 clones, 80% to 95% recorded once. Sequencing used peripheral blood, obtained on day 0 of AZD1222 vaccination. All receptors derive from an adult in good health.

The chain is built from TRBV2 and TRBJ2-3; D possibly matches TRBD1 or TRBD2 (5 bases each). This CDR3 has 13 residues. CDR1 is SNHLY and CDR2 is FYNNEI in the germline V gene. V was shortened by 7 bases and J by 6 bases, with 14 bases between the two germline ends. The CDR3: CASMGPEGDTQYF. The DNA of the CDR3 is TGTGCCAGCATGGGGCCTGAGGGGGATACGCAGTATTTT.

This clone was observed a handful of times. The DNA of the CDR3 is TGTGCCAGCAGCGCGTCGAGGAGTTCACCCCTCCACTTT. Translating it yields CASSASRSSPLHF. The J gene is TRBJ1-6, the V gene TRBV13, with no clear D. V dropped 5 bases and J dropped 9 bases, with 11 bases sitting between them. The CDR3 sequence is 13 residues long. Germline loops: CDR1 PRHDT, CDR2 FYEKMQ (reference sequence).

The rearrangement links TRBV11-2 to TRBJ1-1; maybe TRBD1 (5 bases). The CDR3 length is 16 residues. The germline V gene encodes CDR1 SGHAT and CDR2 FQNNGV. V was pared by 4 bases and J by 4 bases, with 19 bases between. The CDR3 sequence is CASSSWGGGSGTEAFF. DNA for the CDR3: TGTGCCAGCAGCTCCTGGGGGGGTGGGAGTGGCACTGAAGCTTTCTTT. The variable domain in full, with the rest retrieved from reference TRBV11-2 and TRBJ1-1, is EAGVAQSPRYKIIEKRQSVAFWCNPISGHATLYWYQQILGQGPKLLIQFQNNGVVDDSQLPKDRFSAERLKGVDSTLKIQPAKLEDSAVYLCASSSWGGGSGTEAFFGQGTRLTVV.

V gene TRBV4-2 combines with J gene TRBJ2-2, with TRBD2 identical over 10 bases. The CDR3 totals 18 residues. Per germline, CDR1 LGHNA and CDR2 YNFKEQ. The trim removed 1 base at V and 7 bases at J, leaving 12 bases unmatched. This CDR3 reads CASSQVRLAGEWNGELFF. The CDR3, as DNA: TGTGCCAGCAGCCAAGTCCGGCTAGCGGGAGAATGGAACGGGGAGCTGTTTTTT.

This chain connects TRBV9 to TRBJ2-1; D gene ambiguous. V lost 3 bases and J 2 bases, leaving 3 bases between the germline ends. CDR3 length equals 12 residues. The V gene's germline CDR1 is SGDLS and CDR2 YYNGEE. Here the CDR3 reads CASSETYNEQFF. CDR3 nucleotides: TGTGCCAGCAGCGAGACCTACAATGAGCAGTTCTTC.

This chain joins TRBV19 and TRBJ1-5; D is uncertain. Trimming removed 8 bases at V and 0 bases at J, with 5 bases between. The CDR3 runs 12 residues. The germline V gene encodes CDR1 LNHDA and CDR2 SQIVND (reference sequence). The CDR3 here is CASHDSNQPQHF. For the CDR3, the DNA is TGTGCCAGTCATGATAGCAATCAGCCCCAGCATTTT.

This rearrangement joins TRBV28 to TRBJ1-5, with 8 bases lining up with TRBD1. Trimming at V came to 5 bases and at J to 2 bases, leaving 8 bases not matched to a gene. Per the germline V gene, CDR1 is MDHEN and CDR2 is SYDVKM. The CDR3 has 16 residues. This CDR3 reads CASSTRTGSGNQPQHF. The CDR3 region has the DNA TGTGCCAGCAGTACCCGGACAGGGTCGGGCAATCAGCCCCAGCATTTT.

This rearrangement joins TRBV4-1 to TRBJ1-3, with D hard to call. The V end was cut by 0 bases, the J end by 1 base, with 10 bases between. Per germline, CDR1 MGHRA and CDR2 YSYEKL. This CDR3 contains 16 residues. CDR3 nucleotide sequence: TGCGCCAGCAGCCAAGATGTGGGGTTGTCTGGAAACACCATATATTTT. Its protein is CASSQDVGLSGNTIYF.

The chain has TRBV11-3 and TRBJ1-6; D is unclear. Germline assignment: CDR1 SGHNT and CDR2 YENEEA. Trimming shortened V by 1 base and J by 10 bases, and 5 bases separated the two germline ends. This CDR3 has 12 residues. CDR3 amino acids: CASSLVDSPLHF. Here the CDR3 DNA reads TGTGCCAGCAGCTTAGTGGACTCACCCCTCCACTTT.

CDR3 sequence reads: CASSPLQGGKGYTF. CDR3 DNA: TGTGCCAGCTCACCACTACAGGGAGGGAAAGGCTACACCTTC. This chain joins TRBV18 and TRBJ1-2; D might be TRBD1 (6 bases). The V end lost 1 base, the J end lost 8 bases, and 14 bases lay between the germline ends. The length of the CDR3 is 14 residues. Germline V gene lookup returns CDR1 KGHSH and CDR2 LQKENI.

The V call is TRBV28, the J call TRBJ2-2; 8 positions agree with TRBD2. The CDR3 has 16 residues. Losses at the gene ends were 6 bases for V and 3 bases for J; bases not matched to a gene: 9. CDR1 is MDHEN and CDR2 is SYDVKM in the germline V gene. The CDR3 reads CASRGIAGLHTGELFF. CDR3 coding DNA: TGTGCCAGCAGGGGTATAGCGGGGCTCCACACCGGGGAGCTGTTTTTT.

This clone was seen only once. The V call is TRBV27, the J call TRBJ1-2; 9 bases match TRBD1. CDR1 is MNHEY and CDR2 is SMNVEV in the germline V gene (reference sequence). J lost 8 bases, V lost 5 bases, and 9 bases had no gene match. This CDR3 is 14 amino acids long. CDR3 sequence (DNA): TGTGCCAGCAGTAGCACAGGGGGCATTGGGGGCTACACCTTC. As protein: CASSSTGGIGGYTF.

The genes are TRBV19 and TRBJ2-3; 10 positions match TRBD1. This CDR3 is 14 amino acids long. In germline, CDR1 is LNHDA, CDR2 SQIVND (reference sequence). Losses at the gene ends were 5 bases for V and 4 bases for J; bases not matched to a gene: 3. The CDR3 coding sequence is TGTGCCAGTAGTTTCGGACAGGGGGCAGATACGCAGTATTTT. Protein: CASSFGQGADTQYF. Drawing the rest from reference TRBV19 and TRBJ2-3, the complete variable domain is DGGITQSPKYLFRKEGQNVTLSCEQNLNHDAMYWYRQDPGQGLRLIYYSQIVNDFQKGDIAEGYSVSREKKESFPLTVTSAQKNPTAFYLCASSFGQGADTQYFGPGTRLTVL.

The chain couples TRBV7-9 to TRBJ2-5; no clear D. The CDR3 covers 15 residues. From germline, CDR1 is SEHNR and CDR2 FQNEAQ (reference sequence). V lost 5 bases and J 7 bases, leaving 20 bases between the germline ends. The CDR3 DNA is TGTGCCAGCAGCAGGGCCGTGGGCAAGGGCGGGACCCAGTACTTC. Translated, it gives CASSRAVGKGGTQYF.

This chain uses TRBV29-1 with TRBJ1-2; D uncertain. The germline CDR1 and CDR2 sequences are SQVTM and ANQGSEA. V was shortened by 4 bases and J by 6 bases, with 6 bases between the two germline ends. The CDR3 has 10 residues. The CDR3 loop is CSVVGDGYTF. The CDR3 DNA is TGCAGCGTTGTCGGTGATGGCTACACCTTC.

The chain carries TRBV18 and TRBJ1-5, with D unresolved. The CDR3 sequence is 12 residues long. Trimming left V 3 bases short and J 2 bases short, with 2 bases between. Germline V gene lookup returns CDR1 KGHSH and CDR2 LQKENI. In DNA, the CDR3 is TGTGCCAGCTCACCGGGCAATCAGCCCCAGCATTTT. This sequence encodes CASSPGNQPQHF. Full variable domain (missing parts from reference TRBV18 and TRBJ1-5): NAGVMQNPRHLVRRRGQEARLRCSPMKGHSHVYWYRQLPEEGLKFMVYLQKENIIDESGMPKERFSAEFPKEGPSILRIQQVVRGDSAAYFCASSPGNQPQHFGDGTRLSIL.

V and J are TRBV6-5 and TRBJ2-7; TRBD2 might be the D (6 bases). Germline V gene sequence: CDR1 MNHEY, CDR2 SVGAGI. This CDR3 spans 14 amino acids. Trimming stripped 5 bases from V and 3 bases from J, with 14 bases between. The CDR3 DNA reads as TGTGCCAGCAGTCGCGGGACGGGAGACTACGAGCAGTACTTC. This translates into CASSRGTGDYEQYF.

As DNA, the CDR3 is TGCAGTGTCATAGACTCCTACGAGCAGTACTTC. This sequence encodes CSVIDSYEQYF. The V call is TRBV20-1, the J call TRBJ2-7; D is unclear. Deletions cut 7 bases from V and 0 bases from J, with 7 bases between. The CDR3 has 11 amino acids. Germline CDR1 is DFQATT and CDR2 is SNEGSKA (reference sequence).

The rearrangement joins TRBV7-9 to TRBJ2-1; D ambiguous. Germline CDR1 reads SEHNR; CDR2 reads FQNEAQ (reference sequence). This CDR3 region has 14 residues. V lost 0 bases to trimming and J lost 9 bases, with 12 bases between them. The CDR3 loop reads CASSLAGLKSEQFF. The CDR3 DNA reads TGTGCCAGCAGCTTAGCAGGGTTAAAGAGTGAGCAGTTCTTC.

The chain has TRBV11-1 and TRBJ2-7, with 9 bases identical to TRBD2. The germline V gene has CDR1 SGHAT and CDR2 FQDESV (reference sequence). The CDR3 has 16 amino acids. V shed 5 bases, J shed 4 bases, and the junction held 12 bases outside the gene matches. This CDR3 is CASSPRGVAGVYEQYF. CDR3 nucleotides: TGTGCCAGCAGCCCCCGAGGGGTAGCGGGAGTTTACGAGCAGTACTTC.

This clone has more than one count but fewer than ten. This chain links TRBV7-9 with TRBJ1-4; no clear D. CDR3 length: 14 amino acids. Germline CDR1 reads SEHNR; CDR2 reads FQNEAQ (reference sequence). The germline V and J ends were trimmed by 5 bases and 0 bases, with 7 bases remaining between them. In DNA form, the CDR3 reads TGTGCCAGCAGCCGACCTGCAACTAATGAAAAACTGTTTTTT. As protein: CASSRPATNEKLFF.

The CDR3 region is CASSLYAGPYNEQFF. Written as DNA, the CDR3 is TGTGCCAGCAGCCTATATGCGGGCCCCTACAATGAGCAGTTCTTC. The genes are TRBV7-9 and TRBJ2-1; D might be TRBD2 (5 bases). Germline CDR1 SEHNR, CDR2 FQNEAQ (reference sequence). The CDR3 runs 15 residues. Trimming took off 5 bases at V and 2 bases at J, with 13 bases between the two ends.

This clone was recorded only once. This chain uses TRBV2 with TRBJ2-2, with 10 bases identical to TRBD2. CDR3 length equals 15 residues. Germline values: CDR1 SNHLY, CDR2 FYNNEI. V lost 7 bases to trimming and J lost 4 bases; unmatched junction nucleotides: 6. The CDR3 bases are TGTGCCAGCAAATCTGCTAGCGGGAGCACCGGGGAGCTGTTTTTT. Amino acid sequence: CASKSASGSTGELFF.

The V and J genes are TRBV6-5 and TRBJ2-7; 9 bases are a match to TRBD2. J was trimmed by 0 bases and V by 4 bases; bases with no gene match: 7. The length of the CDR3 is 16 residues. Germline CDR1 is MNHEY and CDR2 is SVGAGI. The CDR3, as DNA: TGTGCCAGCAGTTCCTTTCTAGCGGGGAGCTCCTACGAGCAGTACTTC. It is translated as CASSSFLAGSSYEQYF.